This TCR beta chain was identified during a study of a mutant IDH1 vaccine in newly diagnosed glioma. Study at large: In the visit schedule, V12 fell in week 35, while V13 fell in week 47.

A note on this clone: The antigen is unknown.

Clones were sequenced by immunoSEQ multiplex PCR, and TCRdb holds only the in-frame ones, with some missing. This table holds about 54,000 clones, around 84% found once. The CDR3 sequence is 16 residues long. Germline CDR1 SGHTS, CDR2 YDEGEE. Trimming removed 4 bases at V and 0 bases at J, with 17 bases between. The time point is: week 35, safety follow-up. All doses held 300 ug of mutant IDH1 20-mer peptide, with topical imiquimod. The clonotype comes from a woman between 18 and 29 years old with glioma. The chain uses TRBV5-8 and TRBJ2-7, with D tentatively TRBD1 (6 bases). This specimen was PBMCs, taken from a glioma patient whose treatment included an IDH1 peptide vaccine. The CDR3 sequence: CASSPGWGPTSYEQYF. The CDR3 DNA is TGTGCCAGCAGCCCAGGGTGGGGGCCCACCTCCTACGAGCAGTACTTC.